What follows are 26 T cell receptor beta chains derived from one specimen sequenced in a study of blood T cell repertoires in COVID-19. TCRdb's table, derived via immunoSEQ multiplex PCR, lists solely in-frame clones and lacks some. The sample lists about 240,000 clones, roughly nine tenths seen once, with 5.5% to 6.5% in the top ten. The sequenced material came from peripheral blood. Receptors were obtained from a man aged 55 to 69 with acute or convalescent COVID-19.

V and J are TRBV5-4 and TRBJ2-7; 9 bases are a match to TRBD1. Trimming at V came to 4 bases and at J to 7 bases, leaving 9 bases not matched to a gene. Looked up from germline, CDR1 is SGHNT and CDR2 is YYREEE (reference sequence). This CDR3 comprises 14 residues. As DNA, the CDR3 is TGTGCCAGCAGCACCGGGACAGGGACGGGGGAGCAGTACTTC. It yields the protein CASSTGTGTGEQYF.

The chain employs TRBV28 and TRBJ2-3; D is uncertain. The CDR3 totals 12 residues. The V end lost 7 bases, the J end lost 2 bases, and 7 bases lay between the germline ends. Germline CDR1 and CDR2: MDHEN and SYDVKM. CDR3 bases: TGTGCCAGCACCAGGAACACAGATACGCAGTATTTT. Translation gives CASTRNTDTQYF.

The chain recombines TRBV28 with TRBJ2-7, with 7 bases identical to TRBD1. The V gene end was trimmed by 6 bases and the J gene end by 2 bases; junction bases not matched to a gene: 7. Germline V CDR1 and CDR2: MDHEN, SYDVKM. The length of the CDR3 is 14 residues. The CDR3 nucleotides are TGTGCCAGCAGCCGACCGGGACAGCCCTACGAGCAGTACTTC. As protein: CASSRPGQPYEQYF.

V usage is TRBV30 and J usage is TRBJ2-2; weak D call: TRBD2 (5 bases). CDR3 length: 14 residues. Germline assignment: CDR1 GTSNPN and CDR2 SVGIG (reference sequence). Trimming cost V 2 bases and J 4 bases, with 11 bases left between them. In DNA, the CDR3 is TGTGCCTGGAGTTTAAGTGGAGGCACCGGGGAGCTGTTTTTT. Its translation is CAWSLSGGTGELFF. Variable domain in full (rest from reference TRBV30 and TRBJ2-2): SQTIHQWPATLVQPVGSPLSLECTVEGTSNPNLYWYRQAAGRGLQLLFYSVGIGQISSEVPQNLSASRPQDRQFILSSKKLLLSDSGFYLCAWSLSGGTGELFFGEGSRLTVL.

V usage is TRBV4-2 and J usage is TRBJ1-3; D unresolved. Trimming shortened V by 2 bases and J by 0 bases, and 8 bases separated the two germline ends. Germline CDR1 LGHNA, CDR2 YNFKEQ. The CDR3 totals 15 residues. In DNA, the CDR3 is TGTGCCAGCAGCCAACTCCTGTCCTCTGGAAACACCATATATTTT. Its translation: CASSQLLSSGNTIYF.

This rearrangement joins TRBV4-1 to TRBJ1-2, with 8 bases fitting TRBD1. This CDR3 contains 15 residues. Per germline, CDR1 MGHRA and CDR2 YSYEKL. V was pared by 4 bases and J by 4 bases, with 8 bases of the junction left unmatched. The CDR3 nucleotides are TGCGCCAGCAGCCTCACGGACAGGGCCGGCTATGGCTACACCTTC. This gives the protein CASSLTDRAGYGYTF.

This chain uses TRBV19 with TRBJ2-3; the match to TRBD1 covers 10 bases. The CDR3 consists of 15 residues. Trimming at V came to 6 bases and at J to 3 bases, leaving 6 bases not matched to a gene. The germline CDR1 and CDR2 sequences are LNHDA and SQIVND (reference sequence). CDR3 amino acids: CASSPWDRGTDTQYF. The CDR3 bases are TGTGCCAGTAGCCCTTGGGACAGGGGTACAGATACGCAGTATTTT.

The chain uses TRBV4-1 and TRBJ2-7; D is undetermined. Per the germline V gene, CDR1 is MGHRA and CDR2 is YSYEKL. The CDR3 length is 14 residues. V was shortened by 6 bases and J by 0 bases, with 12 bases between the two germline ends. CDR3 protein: CASSRSVISYEQYF. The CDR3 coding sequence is TGCGCCAGCAGTCGGTCTGTGATCTCCTACGAGCAGTACTTC.

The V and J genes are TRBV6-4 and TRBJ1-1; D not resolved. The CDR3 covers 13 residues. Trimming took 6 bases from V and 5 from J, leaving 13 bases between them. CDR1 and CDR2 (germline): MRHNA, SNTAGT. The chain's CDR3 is CASRAGGGTEAFF. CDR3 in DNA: TGTGCCAGCAGGGCCGGAGGAGGAACTGAAGCTTTCTTT.

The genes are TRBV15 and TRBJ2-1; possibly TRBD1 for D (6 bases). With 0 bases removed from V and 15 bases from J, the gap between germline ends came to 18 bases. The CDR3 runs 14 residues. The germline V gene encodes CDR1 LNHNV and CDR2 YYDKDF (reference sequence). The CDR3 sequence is CATSRDHQGTFSFF. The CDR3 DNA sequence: TGTGCCACCAGCAGAGATCATCAGGGGACGTTCTCGTTCTTC.

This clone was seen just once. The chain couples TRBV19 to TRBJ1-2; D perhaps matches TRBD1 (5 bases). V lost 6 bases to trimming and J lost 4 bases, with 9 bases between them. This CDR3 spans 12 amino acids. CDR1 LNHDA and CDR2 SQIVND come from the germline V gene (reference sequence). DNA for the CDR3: TGTGCCAGTAGAACAGGTTCCTATGGCTACACCTTC. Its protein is CASRTGSYGYTF.

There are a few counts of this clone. The CDR3 DNA follows: TGCGCCAGCAGCCAAGATCTAGGACACAATCAGCCCCAGCATTTT. This translates into CASSQDLGHNQPQHF. V gene TRBV4-3 combines with J gene TRBJ1-5; a possible D gene is TRBD1 (5 bases). The CDR3 covers 15 residues. Trimming took 0 bases from V and 3 from J, leaving 9 bases between them. Germline loops: CDR1 LGHNA, CDR2 YSLEER.

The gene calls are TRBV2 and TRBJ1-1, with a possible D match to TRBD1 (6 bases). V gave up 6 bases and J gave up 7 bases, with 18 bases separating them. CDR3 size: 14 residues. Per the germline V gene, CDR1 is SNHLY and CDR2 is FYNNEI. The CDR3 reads CASRVFTGNGEAFF. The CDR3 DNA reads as TGTGCCAGCAGAGTATTCACAGGGAATGGTGAAGCTTTCTTT.

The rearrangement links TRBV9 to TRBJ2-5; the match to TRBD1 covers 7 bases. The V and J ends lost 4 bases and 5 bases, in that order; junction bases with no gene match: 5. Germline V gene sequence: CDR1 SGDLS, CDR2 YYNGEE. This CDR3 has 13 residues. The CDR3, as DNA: TGTGCCAGCAGCTTTCAGGGGGTCGAGACCCAGTACTTC. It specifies CASSFQGVETQYF. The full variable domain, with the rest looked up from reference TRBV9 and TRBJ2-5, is DSGVTQTPKHLITATGQRVTLRCSPRSGDLSVYWYQQSLDQGLQFLIQYYNGEERAKGNILERFSAQQFPDLHSELNLSSLELGDSALYFCASSFQGVETQYFGPGTRLLVL.

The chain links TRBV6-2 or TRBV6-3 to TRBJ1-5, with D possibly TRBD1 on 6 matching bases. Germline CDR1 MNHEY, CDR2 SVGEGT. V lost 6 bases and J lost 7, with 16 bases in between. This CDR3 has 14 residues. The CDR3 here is CASSLPGHPQPQHF. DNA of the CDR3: TGTGCCAGCAGCCTCCCGGGACATCCCCAGCCCCAGCATTTT.

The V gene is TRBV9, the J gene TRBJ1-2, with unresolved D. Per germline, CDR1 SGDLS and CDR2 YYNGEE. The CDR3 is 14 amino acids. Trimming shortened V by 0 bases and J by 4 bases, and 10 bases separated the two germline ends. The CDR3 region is CASSVVRRTYGYTF. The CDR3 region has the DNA TGTGCCAGCAGCGTAGTTCGGAGGACCTATGGCTACACCTTC.

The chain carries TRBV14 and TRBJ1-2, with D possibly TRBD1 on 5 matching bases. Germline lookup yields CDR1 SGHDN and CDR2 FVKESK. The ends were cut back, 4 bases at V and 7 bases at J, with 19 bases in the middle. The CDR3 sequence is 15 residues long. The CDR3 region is CASSLHGGVGSGYTF. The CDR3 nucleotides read TGTGCCAGCAGCCTCCATGGGGGGGTCGGGTCTGGCTACACCTTC.

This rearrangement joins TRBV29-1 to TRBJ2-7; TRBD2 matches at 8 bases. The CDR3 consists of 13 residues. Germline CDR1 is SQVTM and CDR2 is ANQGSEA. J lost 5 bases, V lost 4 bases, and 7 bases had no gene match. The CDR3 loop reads CSVVRGLAHEQYF. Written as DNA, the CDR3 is TGCAGCGTTGTCCGAGGACTAGCCCACGAGCAGTACTTC.

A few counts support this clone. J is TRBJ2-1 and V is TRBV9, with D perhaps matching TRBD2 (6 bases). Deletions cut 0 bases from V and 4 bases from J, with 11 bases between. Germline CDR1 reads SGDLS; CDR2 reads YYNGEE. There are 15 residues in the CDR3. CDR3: CASSVEAGPYNEQFF. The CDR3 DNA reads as TGTGCCAGCAGCGTAGAGGCGGGACCGTACAATGAGCAGTTCTTC.

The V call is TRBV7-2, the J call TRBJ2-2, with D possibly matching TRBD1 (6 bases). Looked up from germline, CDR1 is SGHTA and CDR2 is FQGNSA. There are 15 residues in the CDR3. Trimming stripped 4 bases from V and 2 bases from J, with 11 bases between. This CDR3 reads CASSSRQVNTGELFF. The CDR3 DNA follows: TGTGCCAGCAGCTCGAGACAGGTTAACACCGGGGAGCTGTTTTTT.

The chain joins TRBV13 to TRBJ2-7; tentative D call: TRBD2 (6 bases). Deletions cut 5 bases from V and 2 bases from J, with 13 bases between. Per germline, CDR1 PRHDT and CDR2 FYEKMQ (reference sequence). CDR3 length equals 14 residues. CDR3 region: CASSGRDSTYEQYF. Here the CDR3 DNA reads TGTGCCAGCAGCGGCCGGGACTCTACCTACGAGCAGTACTTC.

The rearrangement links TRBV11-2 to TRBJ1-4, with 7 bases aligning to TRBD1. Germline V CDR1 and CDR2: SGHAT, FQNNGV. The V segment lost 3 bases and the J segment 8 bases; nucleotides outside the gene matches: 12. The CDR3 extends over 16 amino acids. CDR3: CASSFPGTEQGEKLFF. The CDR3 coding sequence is TGTGCCAGCAGCTTCCCCGGGACCGAACAGGGGGAAAAACTGTTTTTT. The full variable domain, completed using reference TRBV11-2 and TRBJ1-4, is EAGVAQSPRYKIIEKRQSVAFWCNPISGHATLYWYQQILGQGPKLLIQFQNNGVVDDSQLPKDRFSAERLKGVDSTLKIQPAKLEDSAVYLCASSFPGTEQGEKLFFGSGTQLSVL.

As DNA, the CDR3 is TGTGCCAGCAGCCCCTATAGTGACAGGGGATGGGGCTACACCTTC. Amino acid sequence: CASSPYSDRGWGYTF. The V and J genes are TRBV7-2 and TRBJ1-2; 8 bases align to TRBD1. CDR1 SGHTA and CDR2 FQGNSA come from the germline V gene. The CDR3 loop spans 15 amino acids. J was trimmed by 8 bases and V by 5 bases; bases with no gene match: 13. Full variable domain (outside the CDR3, taken from reference TRBV7-2 and TRBJ1-2): GAGVSQSPSNKVTEKGKDVELRCDPISGHTALYWYRQSLGQGLEFLIYFQGNSAPDKSGLPSDRFSAERTGGSVSTLTIQRTQQEDSAVYLCASSPYSDRGWGYTFGSGTRLTVV.

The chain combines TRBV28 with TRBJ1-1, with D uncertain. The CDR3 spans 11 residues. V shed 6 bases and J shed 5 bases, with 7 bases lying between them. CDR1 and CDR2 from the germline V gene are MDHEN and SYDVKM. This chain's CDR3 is CASSQYTEAFF. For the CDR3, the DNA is TGTGCCAGCAGCCAGTATACTGAAGCTTTCTTT.

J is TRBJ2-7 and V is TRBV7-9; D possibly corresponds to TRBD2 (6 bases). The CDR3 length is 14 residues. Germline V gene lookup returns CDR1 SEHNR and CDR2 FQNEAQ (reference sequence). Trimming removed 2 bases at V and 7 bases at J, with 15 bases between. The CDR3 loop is CASSLSEWAGEQYF. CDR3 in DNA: TGTGCCAGCAGCTTATCCGAATGGGCGGGGGAGCAGTACTTC.

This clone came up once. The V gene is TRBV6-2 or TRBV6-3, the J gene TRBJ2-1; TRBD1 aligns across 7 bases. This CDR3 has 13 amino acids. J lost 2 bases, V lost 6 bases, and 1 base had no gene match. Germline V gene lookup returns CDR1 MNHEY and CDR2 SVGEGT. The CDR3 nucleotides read TGTGCCAGCAGCGGGACAGCCTACAATGAGCAGTTCTTC. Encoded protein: CASSGTAYNEQFF.